This TCR beta chain was identified during a study of post-analysis software for immune sequencing data. Study outcomes and limitations: Strong same-batch co-clustering of samples appeared with F measure clustering.

Unique molecular identifiers were carried by the TCR beta cDNA libraries. TCRdb called the PCR reads again in MiXCR, with one record for every CDR3 protein. The sample has 700,000 to 800,000 distinct CDR3 sequences; 30% are singletons. A remark on this clonotype: Its antigen is not known. A clone one base away is much larger, so this may be a read error.

What was sequenced was blood. This receptor was obtained from a girl under 18 with multiple sclerosis.

For the CDR3, the DNA is TGTGCCAGCAGCTTGTCGGGGTGGGAAGAGACCCAGTTCTTC. It specifies CASSLSGWEETQFF. The rearrangement uses TRBV5-5 and TRBJ2-1; D might be TRBD2 (5 bases). This CDR3 has 14 residues. Germline-derived CDR1 and CDR2 are SGHKS and YYEKEE (reference sequence). V lost 1 base to trimming and J lost 13 bases, with 18 bases between them.